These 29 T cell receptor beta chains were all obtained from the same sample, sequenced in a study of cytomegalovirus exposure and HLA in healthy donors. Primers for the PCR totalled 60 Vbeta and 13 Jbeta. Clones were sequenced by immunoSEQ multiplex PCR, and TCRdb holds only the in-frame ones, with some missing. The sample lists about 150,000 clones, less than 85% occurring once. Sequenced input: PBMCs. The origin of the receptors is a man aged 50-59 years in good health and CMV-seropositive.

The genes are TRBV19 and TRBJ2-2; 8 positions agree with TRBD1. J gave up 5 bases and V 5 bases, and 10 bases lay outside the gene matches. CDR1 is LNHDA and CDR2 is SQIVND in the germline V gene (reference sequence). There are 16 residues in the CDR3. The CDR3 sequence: CASSYLLQGATGELFF. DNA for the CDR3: TGTGCCAGTAGTTATCTCCTGCAGGGGGCGACCGGGGAGCTGTTTTTT.

The CDR3 reads CASSLDRGRNEQFF. In DNA form, the CDR3 reads TGCGCCAGCAGCTTGGACAGGGGGCGAAATGAGCAGTTCTTC. The chain employs TRBV5-1 and TRBJ2-1; 9 nucleotides agree with TRBD1. Germline CDR1 reads SGHRS; CDR2 reads YFSETQ. CDR3 length equals 14 residues. V shed 0 bases and J 7 bases; nucleotides not matched to a gene: 2. The whole variable domain, filled in from reference TRBV5-1 and TRBJ2-1, reads KAGVTQTPRYLIKTRGQQVTLSCSPISGHRSVSWYQQTPGQGLQFLFEYFSETQRNKGNFPGRFSGRQFSNSRSEMNVSTLELGDSALYLCASSLDRGRNEQFFGPGTRLTVL.

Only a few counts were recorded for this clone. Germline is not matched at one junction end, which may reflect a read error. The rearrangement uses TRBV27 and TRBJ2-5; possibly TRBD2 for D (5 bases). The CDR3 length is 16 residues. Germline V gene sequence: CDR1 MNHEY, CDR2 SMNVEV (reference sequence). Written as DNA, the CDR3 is TGTGCCCGCAGCCTATGGGCGGGCGCGACTCAAGAGACCCAGTACTTC. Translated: CARSLWAGATQETQYF.

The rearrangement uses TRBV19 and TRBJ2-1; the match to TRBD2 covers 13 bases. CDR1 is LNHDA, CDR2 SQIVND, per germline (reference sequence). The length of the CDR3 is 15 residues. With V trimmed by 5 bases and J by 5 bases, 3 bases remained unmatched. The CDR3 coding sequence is TGTGCCAGTAGTCCCGGACTAGCGGGAGACAATGAGCAGTTCTTC. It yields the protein CASSPGLAGDNEQFF.

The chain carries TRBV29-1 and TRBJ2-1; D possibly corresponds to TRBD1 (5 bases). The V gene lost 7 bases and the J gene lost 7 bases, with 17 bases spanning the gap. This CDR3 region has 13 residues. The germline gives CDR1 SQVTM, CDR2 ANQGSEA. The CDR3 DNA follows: TGCAGCGGCCGACAGCCGCCTACAAATGAGCAGTTCTTC. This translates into CSGRQPPTNEQFF.

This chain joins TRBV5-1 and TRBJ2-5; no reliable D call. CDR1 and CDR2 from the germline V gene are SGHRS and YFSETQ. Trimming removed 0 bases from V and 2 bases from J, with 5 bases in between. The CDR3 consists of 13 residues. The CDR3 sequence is CASSLGVQETQYF. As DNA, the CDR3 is TGCGCCAGCAGCTTGGGAGTACAAGAGACCCAGTACTTC.

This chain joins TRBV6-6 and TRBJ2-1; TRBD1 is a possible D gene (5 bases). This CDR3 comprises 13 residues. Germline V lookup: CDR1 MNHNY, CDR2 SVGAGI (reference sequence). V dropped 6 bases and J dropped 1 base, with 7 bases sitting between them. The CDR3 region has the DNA TGTGCCAGCAGCAGGGTGTCCTACAATGAGCAGTTCTTC. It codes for CASSRVSYNEQFF.

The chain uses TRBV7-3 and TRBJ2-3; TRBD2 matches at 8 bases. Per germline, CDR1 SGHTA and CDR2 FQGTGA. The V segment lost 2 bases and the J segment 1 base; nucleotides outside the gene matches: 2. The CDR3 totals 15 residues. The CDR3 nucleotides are TGTGCCAGCAGCTTACCGACTAGCGGCACAGATACGCAGTATTTT. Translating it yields CASSLPTSGTDTQYF.

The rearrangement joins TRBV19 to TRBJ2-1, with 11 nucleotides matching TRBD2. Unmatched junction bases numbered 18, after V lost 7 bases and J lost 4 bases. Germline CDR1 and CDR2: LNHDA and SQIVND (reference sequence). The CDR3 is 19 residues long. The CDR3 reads CASTLFHPGTSGRYNEQFF. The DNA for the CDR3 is TGTGCCAGTACCCTCTTCCATCCAGGGACTAGCGGACGGTACAATGAGCAGTTCTTC.

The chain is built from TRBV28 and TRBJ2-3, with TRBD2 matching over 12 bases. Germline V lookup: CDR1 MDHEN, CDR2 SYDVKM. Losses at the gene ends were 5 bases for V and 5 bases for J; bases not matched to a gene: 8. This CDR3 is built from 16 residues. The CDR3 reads CASSPRLAGVGDTQYF. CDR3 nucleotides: TGTGCCAGCAGTCCCCGACTAGCGGGAGTGGGAGATACGCAGTATTTT.

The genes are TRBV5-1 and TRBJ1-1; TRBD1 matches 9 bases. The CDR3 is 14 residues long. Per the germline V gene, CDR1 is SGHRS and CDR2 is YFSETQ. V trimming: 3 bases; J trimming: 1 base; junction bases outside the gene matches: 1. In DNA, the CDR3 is TGCGCCAGCAGCTGGGACAGGGCGAACACTGAAGCTTTCTTT. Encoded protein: CASSWDRANTEAFF.

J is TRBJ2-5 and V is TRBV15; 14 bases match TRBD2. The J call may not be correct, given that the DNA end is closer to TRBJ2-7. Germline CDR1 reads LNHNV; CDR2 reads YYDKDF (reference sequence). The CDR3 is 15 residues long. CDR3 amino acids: CATSRVGLAGDEQYF. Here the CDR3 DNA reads TGTGCCACCAGCAGAGTGGGACTAGCGGGAGACGAGCAGTACTTC.

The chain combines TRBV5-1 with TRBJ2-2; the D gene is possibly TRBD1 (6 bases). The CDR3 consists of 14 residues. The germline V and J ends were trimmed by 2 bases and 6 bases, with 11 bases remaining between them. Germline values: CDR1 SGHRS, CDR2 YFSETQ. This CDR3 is CASSFTQGSGELFF. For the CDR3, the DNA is TGCGCCAGCAGCTTTACACAGGGTTCCGGGGAGCTGTTTTTT.

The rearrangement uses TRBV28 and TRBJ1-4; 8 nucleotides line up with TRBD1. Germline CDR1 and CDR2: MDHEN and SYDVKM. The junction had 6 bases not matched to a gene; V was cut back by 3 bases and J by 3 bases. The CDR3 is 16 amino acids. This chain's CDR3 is CASSFAGGEPNEKLFF. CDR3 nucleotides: TGTGCCAGCAGTTTCGCAGGGGGCGAGCCTAATGAAAAACTGTTTTTT. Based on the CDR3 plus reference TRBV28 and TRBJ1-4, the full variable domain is DVKVTQSSRYLVKRTGEKVFLECVQDMDHENMFWYRQDPGLGLRLIYFSYDVKMKEKGDIPEGYSVSREKKERFSLILESASTNQTSMYLCASSFAGGEPNEKLFFGSGTQLSVL.

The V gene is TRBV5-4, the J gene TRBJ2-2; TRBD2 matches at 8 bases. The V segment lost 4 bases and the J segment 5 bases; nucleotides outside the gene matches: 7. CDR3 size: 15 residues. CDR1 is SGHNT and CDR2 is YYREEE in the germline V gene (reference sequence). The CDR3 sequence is CASSPREGWTGELFF. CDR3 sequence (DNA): TGTGCCAGCAGCCCCCGGGAGGGGTGGACCGGGGAGCTGTTTTTT.

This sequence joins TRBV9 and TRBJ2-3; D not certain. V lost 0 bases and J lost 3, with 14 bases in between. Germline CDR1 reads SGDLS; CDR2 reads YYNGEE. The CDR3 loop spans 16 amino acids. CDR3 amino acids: CASSVEASDVTDTQYF. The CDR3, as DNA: TGTGCCAGCAGCGTAGAAGCGAGTGACGTTACAGATACGCAGTATTTT.

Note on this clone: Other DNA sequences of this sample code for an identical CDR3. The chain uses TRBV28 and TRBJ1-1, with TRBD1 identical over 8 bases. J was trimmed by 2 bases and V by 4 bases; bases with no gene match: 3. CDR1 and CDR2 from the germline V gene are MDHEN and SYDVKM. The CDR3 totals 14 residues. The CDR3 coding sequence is TGTGCCAGCAGTTCGGGACAGGCCAACACTGAAGCTTTCTTT. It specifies CASSSGQANTEAFF.

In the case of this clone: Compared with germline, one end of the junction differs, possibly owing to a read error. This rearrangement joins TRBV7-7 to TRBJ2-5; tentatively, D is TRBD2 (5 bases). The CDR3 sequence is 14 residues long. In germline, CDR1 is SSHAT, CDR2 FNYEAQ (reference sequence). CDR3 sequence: CASSSTGGPETQYF. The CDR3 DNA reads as TGTGCTAGCAGCTCCACGGGCGGGCCGGAGACCCAGTACTTC.

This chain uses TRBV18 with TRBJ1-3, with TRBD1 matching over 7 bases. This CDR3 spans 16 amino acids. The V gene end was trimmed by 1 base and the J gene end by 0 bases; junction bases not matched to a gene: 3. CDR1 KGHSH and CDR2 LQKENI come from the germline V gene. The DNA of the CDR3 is TGTGCCAGCTCACCACAGGGGGCGAGCTCTGGAAACACCATATATTTT. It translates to CASSPQGASSGNTIYF.

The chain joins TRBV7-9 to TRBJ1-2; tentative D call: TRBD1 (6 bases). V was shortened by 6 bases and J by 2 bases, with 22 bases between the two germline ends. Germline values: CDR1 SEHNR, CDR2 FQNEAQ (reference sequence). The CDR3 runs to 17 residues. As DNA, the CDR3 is TGTGCCAGCAGACTCACGGGGGGAGGGACACAGAACTATGGCTACACCTTC. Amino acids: CASRLTGGGTQNYGYTF.

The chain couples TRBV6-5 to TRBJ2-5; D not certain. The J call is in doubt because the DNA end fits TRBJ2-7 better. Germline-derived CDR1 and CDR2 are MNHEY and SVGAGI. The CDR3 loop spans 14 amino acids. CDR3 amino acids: CASSYDEDYGEQYF. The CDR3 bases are TGTGCCAGCAGTTACGATGAGGATTACGGCGAGCAGTACTTC.

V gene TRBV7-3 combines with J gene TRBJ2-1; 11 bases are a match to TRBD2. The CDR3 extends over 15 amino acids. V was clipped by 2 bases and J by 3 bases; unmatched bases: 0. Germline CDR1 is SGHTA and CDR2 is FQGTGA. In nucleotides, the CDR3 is TGTGCCAGCAGCTTAGGGACTAGCGGCTACAATGAGCAGTTCTTC. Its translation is CASSLGTSGYNEQFF. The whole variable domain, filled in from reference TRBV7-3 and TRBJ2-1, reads GAGVSQTPSNKVTEKGKYVELRCDPISGHTALYWYRQSLGQGPEFLIYFQGTGAADDSGLPNDRFFAVRPEGSVSTLKIQRTERGDSAVYLCASSLGTSGYNEQFFGPGTRLTVL.

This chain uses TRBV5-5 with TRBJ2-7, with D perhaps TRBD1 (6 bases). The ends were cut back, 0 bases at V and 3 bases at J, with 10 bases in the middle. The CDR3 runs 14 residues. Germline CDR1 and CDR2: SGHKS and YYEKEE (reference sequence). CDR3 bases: TGTGCCAGCAGCTTGGCCCTACAGGGCTACGAGCAGTACTTC. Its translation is CASSLALQGYEQYF.

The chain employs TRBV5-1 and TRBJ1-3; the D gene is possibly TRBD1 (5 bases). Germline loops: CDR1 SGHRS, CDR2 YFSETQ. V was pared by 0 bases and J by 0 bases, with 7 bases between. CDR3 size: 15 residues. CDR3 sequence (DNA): TGCGCCAGCAGCTTGGCCCAGGGCTCTGGAAACACCATATATTTT. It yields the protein CASSLAQGSGNTIYF.

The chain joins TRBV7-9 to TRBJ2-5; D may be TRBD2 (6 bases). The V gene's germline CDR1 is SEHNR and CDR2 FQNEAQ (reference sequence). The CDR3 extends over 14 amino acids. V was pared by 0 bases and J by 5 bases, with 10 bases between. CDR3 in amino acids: CASSLARGRETQYF. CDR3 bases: TGTGCCAGCAGCTTAGCGCGGGGTCGGGAGACCCAGTACTTC.

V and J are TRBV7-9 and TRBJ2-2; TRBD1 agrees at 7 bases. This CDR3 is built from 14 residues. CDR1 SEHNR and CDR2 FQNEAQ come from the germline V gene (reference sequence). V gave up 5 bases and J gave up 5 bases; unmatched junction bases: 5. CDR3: CASSDRGQTGELFF. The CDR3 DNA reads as TGTGCCAGCAGCGACCGGGGACAGACCGGGGAGCTGTTTTTT.

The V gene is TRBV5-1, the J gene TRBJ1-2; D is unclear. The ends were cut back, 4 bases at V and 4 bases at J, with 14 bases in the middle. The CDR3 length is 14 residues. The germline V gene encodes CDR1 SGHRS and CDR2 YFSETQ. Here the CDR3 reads CASSPSAGFYGYTF. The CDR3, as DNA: TGCGCCAGCAGCCCGTCCGCGGGGTTCTATGGCTACACCTTC.

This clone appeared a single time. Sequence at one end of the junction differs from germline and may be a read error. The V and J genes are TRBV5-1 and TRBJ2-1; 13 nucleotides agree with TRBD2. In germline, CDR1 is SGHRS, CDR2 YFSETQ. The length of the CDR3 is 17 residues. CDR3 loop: CTSSWGLAGSLYNEQFF. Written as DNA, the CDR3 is TGCACCAGCAGCTGGGGACTAGCGGGATCGCTATACAATGAGCAGTTCTTC. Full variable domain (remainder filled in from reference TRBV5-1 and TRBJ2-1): KAGVTQTPRYLIKTRGQQVTLSCSPISGHRSVSWYQQTPGQGLQFLFEYFSETQRNKGNFPGRFSGRQFSNSRSEMNVSTLELGDSALYLCTSSWGLAGSLYNEQFFGPGTRLTVL.

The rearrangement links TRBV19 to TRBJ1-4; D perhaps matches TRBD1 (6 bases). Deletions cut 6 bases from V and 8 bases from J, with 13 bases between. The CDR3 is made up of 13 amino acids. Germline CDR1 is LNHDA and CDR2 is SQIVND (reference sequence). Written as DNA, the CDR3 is TGTGCCAGTAGCAGGGGCGCGAACGAAAAACTGTTTTTT. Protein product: CASSRGANEKLFF.